Below, one T cell receptor beta chain is given with its context. Its antigen remains unknown. Unique molecular identifiers featured in each of the TCR beta cDNA libraries. The source material, roughly 0.9 to 10 million T cells, gave rise to roughly 0.5 million cDNA molecules. TCRdb used MiXCR to reprocess the PCR reads, holding one entry per CDR3 protein. This table holds approximately 360,000 distinct CDR3 sequences, roughly 30% found once. This sample was included in a study of post-analysis software for immune sequencing data. This CDR3 is 17 amino acids long. Per the germline V gene, CDR1 is SGHRS and CDR2 is YFSETQ. V lost 2 bases, J lost 4 bases, and 14 bases stayed unmatched. Whole-study findings and limits: Controls showed lower frequencies than patients for roughly five TRBV segments, and TRBV5-6, TRBV5-1 and TRBV20-1 were among these. In multiple sclerosis, normalized Chao1 diversity was significantly below that of controls.

The sample comprised blood. The sequence was collected from a girl under 18 with multiple sclerosis. The gene calls are TRBV5-1 and TRBJ1-2; TRBD1 matches at 7 bases. The DNA of the CDR3 is TGCGCCAGCAGCTTTTTGTCACGGGACAGTCGATCCTATGGCTACACCTTC. Translating gives CASSFLSRDSRSYGYTF.